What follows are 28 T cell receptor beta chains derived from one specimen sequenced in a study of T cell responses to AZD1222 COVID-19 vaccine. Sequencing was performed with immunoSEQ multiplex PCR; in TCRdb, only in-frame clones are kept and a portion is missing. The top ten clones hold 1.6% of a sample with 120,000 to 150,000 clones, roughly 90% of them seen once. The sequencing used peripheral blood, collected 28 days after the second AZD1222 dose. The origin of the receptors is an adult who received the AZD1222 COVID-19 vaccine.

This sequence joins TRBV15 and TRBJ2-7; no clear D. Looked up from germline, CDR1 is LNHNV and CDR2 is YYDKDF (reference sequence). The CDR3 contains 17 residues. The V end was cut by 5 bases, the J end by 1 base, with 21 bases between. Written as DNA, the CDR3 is TGTGCCACCAGCCGCCTTGGTCGCAGCGTCGAATCCTACGAGCAGTACTTC. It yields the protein CATSRLGRSVESYEQYF.

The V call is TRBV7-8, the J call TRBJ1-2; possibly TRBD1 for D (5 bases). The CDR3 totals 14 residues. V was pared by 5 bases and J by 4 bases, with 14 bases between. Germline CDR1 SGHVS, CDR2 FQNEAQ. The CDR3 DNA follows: TGTGCCAGCAGCCGTGAGGGGTCGGGCTATGGCTACACCTTC. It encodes CASSREGSGYGYTF.

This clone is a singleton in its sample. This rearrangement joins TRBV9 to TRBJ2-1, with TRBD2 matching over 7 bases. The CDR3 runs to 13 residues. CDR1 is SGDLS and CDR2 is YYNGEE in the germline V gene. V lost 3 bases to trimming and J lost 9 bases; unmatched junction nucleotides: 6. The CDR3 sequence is CASSANLAAEQFF. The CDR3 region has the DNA TGTGCCAGCAGCGCGAACCTAGCGGCTGAGCAGTTCTTC.

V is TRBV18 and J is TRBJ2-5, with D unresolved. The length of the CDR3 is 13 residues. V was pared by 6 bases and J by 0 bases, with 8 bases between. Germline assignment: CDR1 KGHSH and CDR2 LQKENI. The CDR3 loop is CASSPGYQETQYF. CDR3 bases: TGTGCCAGCTCTCCCGGCTACCAAGAGACCCAGTACTTC.

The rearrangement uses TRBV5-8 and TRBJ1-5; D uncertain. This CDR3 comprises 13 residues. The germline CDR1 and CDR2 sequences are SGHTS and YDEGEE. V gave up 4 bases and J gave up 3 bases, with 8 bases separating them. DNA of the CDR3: TGTGCCAGCAGCGCGGTCCTCAATCAGCCCCAGCATTTT. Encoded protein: CASSAVLNQPQHF.

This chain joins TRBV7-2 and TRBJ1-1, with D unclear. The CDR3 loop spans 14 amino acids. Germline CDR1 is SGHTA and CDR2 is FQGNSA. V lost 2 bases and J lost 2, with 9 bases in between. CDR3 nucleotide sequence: TGTGCCAGCAGCTTAAATTGGGCCAACACTGAAGCTTTCTTT. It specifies CASSLNWANTEAFF.

The CDR3 is CASSVDGYSNQPQHF. The CDR3 DNA reads as TGTGCCAGCAGCGTAGATGGGTATAGCAATCAGCCCCAGCATTTT. This rearrangement joins TRBV9 to TRBJ1-5; D not certain. CDR1 and CDR2 from the germline V gene are SGDLS and YYNGEE. Trimming shortened V by 0 bases and J by 0 bases, and 7 bases separated the two germline ends. CDR3 length: 15 amino acids.

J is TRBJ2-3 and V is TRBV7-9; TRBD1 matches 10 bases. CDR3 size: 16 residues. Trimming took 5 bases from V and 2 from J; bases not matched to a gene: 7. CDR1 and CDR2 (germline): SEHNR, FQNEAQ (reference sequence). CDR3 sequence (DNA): TGTGCCAGCAGCCCCGGGACAGGGGTAAACACAGATACGCAGTATTTT. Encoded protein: CASSPGTGVNTDTQYF.

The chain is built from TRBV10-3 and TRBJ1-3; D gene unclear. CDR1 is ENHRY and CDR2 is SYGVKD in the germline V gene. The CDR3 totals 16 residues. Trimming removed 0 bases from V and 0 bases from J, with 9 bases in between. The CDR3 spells CAISESRAISGNTIYF. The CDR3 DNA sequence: TGTGCCATCAGTGAGTCACGGGCCATCTCTGGAAACACCATATATTTT.

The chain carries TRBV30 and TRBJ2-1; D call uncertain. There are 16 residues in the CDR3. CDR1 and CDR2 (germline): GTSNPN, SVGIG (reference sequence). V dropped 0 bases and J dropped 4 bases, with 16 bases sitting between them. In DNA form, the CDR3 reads TGTGCCTGGAGTGTAGTAGGGTTTTCATCGTACAATGAGCAGTTCTTC. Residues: CAWSVVGFSSYNEQFF. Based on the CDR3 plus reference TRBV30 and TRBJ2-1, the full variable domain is SQTIHQWPATLVQPVGSPLSLECTVEGTSNPNLYWYRQAAGRGLQLLFYSVGIGQISSEVPQNLSASRPQDRQFILSSKKLLLSDSGFYLCAWSVVGFSSYNEQFFGPGTRLTVL.

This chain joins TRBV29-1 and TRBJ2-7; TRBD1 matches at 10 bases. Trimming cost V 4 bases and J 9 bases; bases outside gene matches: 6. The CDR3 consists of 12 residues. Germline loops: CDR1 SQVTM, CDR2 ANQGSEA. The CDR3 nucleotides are TGCAGCGTTGTGGGACAGGGGAATACGCAGTACGTC. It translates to CSVVGQGNTQYV.

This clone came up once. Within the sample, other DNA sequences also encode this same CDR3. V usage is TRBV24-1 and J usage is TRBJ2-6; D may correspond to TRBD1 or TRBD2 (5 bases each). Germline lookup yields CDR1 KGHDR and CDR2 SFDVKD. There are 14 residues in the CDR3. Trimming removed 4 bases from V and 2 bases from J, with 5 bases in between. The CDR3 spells CATSEGAGANVLTF. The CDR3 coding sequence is TGTGCCACCAGTGAGGGGGCTGGGGCCAACGTCCTGACTTTC.

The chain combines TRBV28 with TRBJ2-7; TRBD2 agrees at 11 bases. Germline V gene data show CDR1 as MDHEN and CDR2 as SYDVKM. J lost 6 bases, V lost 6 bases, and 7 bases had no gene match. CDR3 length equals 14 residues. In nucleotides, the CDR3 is TGTGCCAGCAGCCCACTAGCGGGAGCGCTCGAGCAGTACTTC. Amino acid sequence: CASSPLAGALEQYF. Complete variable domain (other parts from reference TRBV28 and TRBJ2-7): DVKVTQSSRYLVKRTGEKVFLECVQDMDHENMFWYRQDPGLGLRLIYFSYDVKMKEKGDIPEGYSVSREKKERFSLILESASTNQTSMYLCASSPLAGALEQYFGPGTRLTVT.

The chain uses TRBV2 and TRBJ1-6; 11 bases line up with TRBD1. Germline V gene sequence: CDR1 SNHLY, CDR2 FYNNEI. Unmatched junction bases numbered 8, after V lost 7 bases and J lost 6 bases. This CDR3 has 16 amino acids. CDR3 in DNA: TGTGCCAGCATGAGGGGACAGGGGGTTGGTAATTCACCCCTCCACTTT. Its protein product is CASMRGQGVGNSPLHF.

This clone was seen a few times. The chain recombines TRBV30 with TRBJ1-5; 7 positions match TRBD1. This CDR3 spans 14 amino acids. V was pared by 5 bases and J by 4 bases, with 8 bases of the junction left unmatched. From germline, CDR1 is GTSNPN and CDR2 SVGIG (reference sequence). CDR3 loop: CAWSRGQENQPQHF. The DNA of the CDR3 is TGTGCCTGGTCCCGAGGACAGGAAAATCAGCCCCAGCATTTT. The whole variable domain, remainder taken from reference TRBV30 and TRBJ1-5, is SQTIHQWPATLVQPVGSPLSLECTVEGTSNPNLYWYRQAAGRGLQLLFYSVGIGQISSEVPQNLSASRPQDRQFILSSKKLLLSDSGFYLCAWSRGQENQPQHFGDGTRLSIL.

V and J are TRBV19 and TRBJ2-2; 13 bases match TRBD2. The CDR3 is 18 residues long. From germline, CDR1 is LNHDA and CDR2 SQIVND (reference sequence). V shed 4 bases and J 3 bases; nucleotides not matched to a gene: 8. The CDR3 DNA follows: TGTGCCAGTAGTAGGCCGGGAGGACTAGCGGGAGACACCGGGGAGCTGTTTTTT. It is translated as CASSRPGGLAGDTGELFF.

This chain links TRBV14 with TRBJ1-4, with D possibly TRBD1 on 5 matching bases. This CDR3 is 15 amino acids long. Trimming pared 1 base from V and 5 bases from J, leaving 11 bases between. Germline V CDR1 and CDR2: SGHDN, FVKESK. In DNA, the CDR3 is TGTGCCAGCAGCCAAGTGGGTGGGACCAATGAAAAACTGTTTTTT. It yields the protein CASSQVGGTNEKLFF.

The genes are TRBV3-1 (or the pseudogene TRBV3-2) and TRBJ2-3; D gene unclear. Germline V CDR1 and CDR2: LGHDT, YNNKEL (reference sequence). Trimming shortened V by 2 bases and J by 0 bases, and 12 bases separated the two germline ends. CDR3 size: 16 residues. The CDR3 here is CASSQRWADSTDTQYF. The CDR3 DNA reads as TGTGCCAGCAGCCAACGATGGGCAGATAGCACAGATACGCAGTATTTT.

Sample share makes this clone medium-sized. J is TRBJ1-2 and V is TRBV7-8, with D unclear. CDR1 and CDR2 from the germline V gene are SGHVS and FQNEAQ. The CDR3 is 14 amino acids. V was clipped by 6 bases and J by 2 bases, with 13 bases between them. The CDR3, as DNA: TGTGCCAGCAGAAACGAAACCCAAAACTATGGCTACACCTTC. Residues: CASRNETQNYGYTF.

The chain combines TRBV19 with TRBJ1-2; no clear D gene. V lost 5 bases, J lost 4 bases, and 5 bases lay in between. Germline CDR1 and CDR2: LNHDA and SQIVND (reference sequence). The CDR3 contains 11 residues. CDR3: CASSVSYGYTF. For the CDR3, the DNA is TGTGCCAGTAGTGTCTCCTATGGCTACACCTTC.

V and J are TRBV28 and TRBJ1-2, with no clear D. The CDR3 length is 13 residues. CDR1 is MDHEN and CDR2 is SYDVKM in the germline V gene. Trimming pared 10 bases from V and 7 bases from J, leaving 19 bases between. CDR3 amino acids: CAIPDGGRVGYTF. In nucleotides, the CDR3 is TGTGCCATCCCCGACGGAGGGAGGGTTGGCTACACCTTC.

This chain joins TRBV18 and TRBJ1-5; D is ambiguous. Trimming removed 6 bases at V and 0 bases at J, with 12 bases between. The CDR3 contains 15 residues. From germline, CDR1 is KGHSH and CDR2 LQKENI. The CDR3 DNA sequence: TGTGCCAGCTCCCCCCAAGAATTTAGCAATCAGCCCCAGCATTTT. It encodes CASSPQEFSNQPQHF.

Here the CDR3 DNA reads TGTGCCAGCAGTGAAACATCGCCTGGAAACACCATATATTTT. Protein: CASSETSPGNTIYF. This chain links TRBV6-1 with TRBJ1-3; no reliable D call. Trimming took off 2 bases at V and 2 bases at J, with 7 bases between the two ends. The CDR3 sequence is 14 residues long. The V gene's germline CDR1 is MNHNS and CDR2 SASEGT.

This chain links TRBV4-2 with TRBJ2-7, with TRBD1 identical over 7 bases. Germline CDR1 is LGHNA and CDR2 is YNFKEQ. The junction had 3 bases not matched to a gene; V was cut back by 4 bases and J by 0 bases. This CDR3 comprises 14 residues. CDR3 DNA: TGTGCCAGCAGCCTCTGGGACAGCTCCTACGAGCAGTACTTC. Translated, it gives CASSLWDSSYEQYF.

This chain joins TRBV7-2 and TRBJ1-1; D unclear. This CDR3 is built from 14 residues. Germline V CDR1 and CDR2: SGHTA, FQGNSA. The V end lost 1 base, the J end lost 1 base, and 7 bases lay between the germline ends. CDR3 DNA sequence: TGTGCCAGCAGCTTAGACTTTCGGAACACTGAAGCTTTCTTT. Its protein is CASSLDFRNTEAFF.

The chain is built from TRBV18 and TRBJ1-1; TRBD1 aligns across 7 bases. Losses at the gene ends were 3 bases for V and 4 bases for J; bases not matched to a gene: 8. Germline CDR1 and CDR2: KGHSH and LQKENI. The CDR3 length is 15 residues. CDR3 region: CASSPRQGQSTEAFF. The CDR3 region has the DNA TGTGCCAGCTCACCGAGACAGGGTCAGAGCACTGAAGCTTTCTTT. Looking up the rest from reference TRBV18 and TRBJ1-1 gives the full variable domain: NAGVMQNPRHLVRRRGQEARLRCSPMKGHSHVYWYRQLPEEGLKFMVYLQKENIIDESGMPKERFSAEFPKEGPSILRIQQVVRGDSAAYFCASSPRQGQSTEAFFGQGTRLTVV.

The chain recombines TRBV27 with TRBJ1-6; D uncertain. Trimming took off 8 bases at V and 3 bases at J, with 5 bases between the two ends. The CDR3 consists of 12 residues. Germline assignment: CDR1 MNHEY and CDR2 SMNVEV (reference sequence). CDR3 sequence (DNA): TGTGCCAGCGGGGACTATAATTCACCCCTCCACTTT. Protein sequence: CASGDYNSPLHF.

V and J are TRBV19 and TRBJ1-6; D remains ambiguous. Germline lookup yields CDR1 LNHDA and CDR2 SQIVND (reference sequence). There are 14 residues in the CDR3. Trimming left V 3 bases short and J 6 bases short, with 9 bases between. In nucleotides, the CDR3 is TGTGCCAGTAGTATGTCGGGTGGTAATTCACCCCTCCACTTT. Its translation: CASSMSGGNSPLHF.